This note documents a single TCR beta chain sequence. Its antigen remains unidentified. Here immunoSEQ multiplex PCR was the method, and the copy in TCRdb shows in-frame clones only, minus some. The table lists roughly 280,000 clones, just over 85% of them singletons. This specimen comes from a study of cytomegalovirus exposure and HLA in healthy donors. Overall study context: The roughly 110 validation repertoires used the same platform as the roughly 700 first-cohort repertoires (as reported by a later analysis).

Germline values: CDR1 MNHEY, CDR2 SMNVEV (reference sequence). Trimming removed 8 bases at V and 7 bases at J, with 17 bases between. CDR3 length equals 13 residues. Whole-study results and caveats: Most sequenced TCRs were rare (though some public TCRs occurred in many donors). There were around 160 TCR beta chains listed as cytomegalovirus-associated.

Source material: PBMCs. V gene TRBV27 combines with J gene TRBJ1-2, with a tentative D call TRBD1 (5 bases). The clonotype was recovered from a woman aged 18-30 years in good health and CMV-seronegative. CDR3 nucleotides: TGTGCCAGCTTCGGGGGTGGGAGGGCTGGCTACACCTTC. It translates to CASFGGGRAGYTF.